A single count supports the clone carrying this TCR beta chain. Treatment specified: oral pan-JAK inhibitor, 5-10 mg twice daily. This sample was taken from a study of CD8+ T cells in alopecia areata. Extracted RNA was reverse transcribed into cDNA, the sequencing template. Sequenced by immunoSEQ multiplex PCR; TCRdb stores in-frame clones only, minus some. The sample contains 180,000 or so clones, 50% to 75% of which appear only once. Germline loops: CDR1 GTSNPN, CDR2 SVGIG (reference sequence). The CDR3 sequence is 16 residues long. V shed 3 bases and J shed 8 bases, with 22 bases lying between them.

The sequenced sample was CD4+ T cells sorted from blood, obtained at approximately week 55, from a patient treated with tofacitinib. The chain joins TRBV30 to TRBJ1-4; a possible D gene is TRBD1 (6 bases). This TCR was sampled from a human donor with alopecia areata. CDR3 DNA sequence: TGTGCCTGGAGCGGCAATCTGGGGGCGAGAGTGGAAAAACTGTTTTTT. Protein: CAWSGNLGARVEKLFF.